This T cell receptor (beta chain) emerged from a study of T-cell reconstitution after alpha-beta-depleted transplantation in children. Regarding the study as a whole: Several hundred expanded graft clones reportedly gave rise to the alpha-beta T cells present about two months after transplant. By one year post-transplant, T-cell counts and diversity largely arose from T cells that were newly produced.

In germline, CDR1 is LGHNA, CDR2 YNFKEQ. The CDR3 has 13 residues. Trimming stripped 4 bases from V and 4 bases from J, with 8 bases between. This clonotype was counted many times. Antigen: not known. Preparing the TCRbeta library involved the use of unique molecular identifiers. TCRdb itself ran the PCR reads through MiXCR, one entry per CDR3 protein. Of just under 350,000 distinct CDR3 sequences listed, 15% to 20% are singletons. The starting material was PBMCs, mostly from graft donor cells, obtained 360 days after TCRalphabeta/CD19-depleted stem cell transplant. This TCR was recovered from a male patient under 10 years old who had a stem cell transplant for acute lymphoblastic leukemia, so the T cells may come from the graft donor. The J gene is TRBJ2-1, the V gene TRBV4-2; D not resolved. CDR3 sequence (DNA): TGTGCCAGCAGCCTCGGTCAATACAATGAGCAGTTCTTC. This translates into CASSLGQYNEQFF.